Listed here are 25 T cell receptor beta chains from one sample, sequenced in a study of cytomegalovirus exposure and HLA in healthy donors. The study ran its PCR with 60 Vbeta and 13 Jbeta primers. Using immunoSEQ multiplex PCR, the repertoire was profiled, and TCRdb retains in-frame clones only, with some absent. Of 85,000 to 130,000 clones in the sample, over 65% are singletons; the top ten hold approximately 1.9%. Sequencing used PBMCs. These receptors all come from a woman aged 40 to 49 in good health and CMV-seronegative.

The rearrangement links TRBV4-1 to TRBJ2-7; 9 nucleotides line up with TRBD1. The germline CDR1 and CDR2 sequences are MGHRA and YSYEKL. The V segment lost 4 bases and the J segment 6 bases; nucleotides outside the gene matches: 13. This CDR3 contains 16 residues. CDR3 residues: CASSLTWDRDFVEQYF. CDR3 nucleotide sequence: TGCGCCAGCAGCCTAACCTGGGACAGGGATTTCGTCGAGCAGTACTTC.

This chain connects TRBV27 to TRBJ2-2; 10 nucleotides align to TRBD1. From germline, CDR1 is MNHEY and CDR2 SMNVEV (reference sequence). The CDR3 consists of 16 residues. Trimming removed 3 bases from V and 4 bases from J; junction bases left unmatched: 5. CDR3 DNA: TGTGCCAGCAGTTTGATAGGGACAGGGGTCACCGGGGAGCTGTTTTTT. Its protein is CASSLIGTGVTGELFF.

J is TRBJ1-2 and V is TRBV5-1, with TRBD1 matching over 12 bases. This CDR3 has 17 amino acids. Losses at the gene ends were 4 bases for V and 8 bases for J; bases not matched to a gene: 15. Germline loops: CDR1 SGHRS, CDR2 YFSETQ. In DNA form, the CDR3 reads TGCGCCAGCAGCGTCACAACCACCGGGACAGGGGGCGTCGGCTACACCTTC. Amino acids: CASSVTTTGTGGVGYTF.

The V gene is TRBV5-1, the J gene TRBJ1-4; a possible D gene is TRBD1 (6 bases). Trimming left V 0 bases short and J 10 bases short, with 13 bases between. The CDR3 has 14 amino acids. Per germline, CDR1 SGHRS and CDR2 YFSETQ. The CDR3: CASSLAGDKGKLFF. CDR3 sequence (DNA): TGCGCCAGCAGCTTGGCAGGGGATAAGGGAAAACTGTTTTTT.

J is TRBJ1-2 and V is TRBV5-8, with a tentative D call TRBD1 (5 bases). Trimming left V 2 bases short and J 8 bases short, with 16 bases between. The germline gives CDR1 SGHTS, CDR2 YDEGEE. The CDR3 has 14 amino acids. In DNA, the CDR3 is TGTGCCAGCAGCTTCAGGGTAGGATCGAACGGCTACACCTTC. Encoded protein: CASSFRVGSNGYTF. Together with reference TRBV5-8 and TRBJ1-2, the CDR3 gives the full variable domain: EAGVTQSPTHLIKTRGQQATLRCSPISGHTSVYWYQQALGLGLQFLLWYDEGEERNRGNFPPRFSGRQFPNYSSELNVNALELEDSALYLCASSFRVGSNGYTFGSGTRLTVV.

The chain employs TRBV6-6 and TRBJ1-1, with D possibly matching TRBD1 (5 bases). Trimming removed 4 bases from V and 9 bases from J, with 12 bases in between. This CDR3 is built from 12 residues. Germline CDR1 MNHNY, CDR2 SVGAGI (reference sequence). CDR3 sequence reads: CASSFPQGKAFF. The CDR3 DNA is TGTGCCAGCAGTTTCCCTCAGGGAAAAGCTTTCTTT.

This clone was seen only a few times. This chain connects TRBV23-1 to TRBJ2-7, with 7 bases aligning to TRBD1. TRBV23-1 falls under the ORF class, with uncertain function. The CDR3 length is 13 residues. V dropped 8 bases and J dropped 5; count of bases not matched to a gene: 9. The CDR3 DNA follows: TGCGCCAGCCCGCCGGGACAGCCAGACGAGCAGTACTTC. Residues: CASPPGQPDEQYF.

The rearrangement joins TRBV28 to TRBJ1-5; 11 nucleotides agree with TRBD1. Germline loops: CDR1 MDHEN, CDR2 SYDVKM. The CDR3 sequence is 14 residues long. The trim removed 10 bases at V and 2 bases at J, leaving 4 bases unmatched. CDR3 in DNA: TGTGCCACCTTGGACAGGGGGCGCAATCAGCCCCAGCATTTT. Amino acids: CATLDRGRNQPQHF.

This sequence joins TRBV7-2 and TRBJ2-2; D is possibly TRBD1 (6 bases). V gave up 1 base and J gave up 6 bases, with 12 bases separating them. This CDR3 has 15 residues. Per the germline V gene, CDR1 is SGHTA and CDR2 is FQGNSA. CDR3 DNA sequence: TGTGCCAGCAGCTTAGTGGGGGCAGGGGCCGGGGAGCTGTTTTTT. Encoded protein: CASSLVGAGAGELFF.

V and J are TRBV15 and TRBJ2-7; 7 nucleotides match TRBD2. Germline V gene sequence: CDR1 LNHNV, CDR2 YYDKDF (reference sequence). V was clipped by 1 base and J by 1 base; unmatched bases: 10. The CDR3 has 17 amino acids. CDR3 sequence: CATSRVISRGGSYEQYF. The CDR3 DNA follows: TGTGCCACCAGCAGAGTTATCTCTCGCGGGGGATCCTACGAGCAGTACTTC. Full variable domain (missing parts from reference TRBV15 and TRBJ2-7): DAMVIQNPRYQVTQFGKPVTLSCSQTLNHNVMYWYQQKSSQAPKLLFHYYDKDFNNEADTPDNFQSRRPNTSFCFLDIRSPGLGDTAMYLCATSRVISRGGSYEQYFGPGTRLTVT.

V is TRBV11-3 and J is TRBJ1-2; 7 bases are shared with TRBD1. The CDR3 is made up of 15 amino acids. Germline values: CDR1 SGHNT, CDR2 YENEEA. Trimming removed 0 bases from V and 8 bases from J; junction bases left unmatched: 9. The CDR3 bases are TGTGCCAGCAGCTTAGAAGGGCATCGCAGGGGGGGCTACACCTTC. Amino acids: CASSLEGHRRGGYTF.

The chain links TRBV5-8 to TRBJ2-1; no clear D gene. The ends were cut back, 9 bases at V and 6 bases at J, with 16 bases in the middle. The CDR3 extends over 13 amino acids. Germline V gene lookup returns CDR1 SGHTS and CDR2 YDEGEE. The CDR3 nucleotides read TGTGCCAACCTTCCAGACGAGCGCAATGAGCAGTTCTTC. Amino acid sequence: CANLPDERNEQFF.

The rearrangement uses TRBV27 and TRBJ2-7; 9 bases are shared with TRBD2. With 7 bases clipped from V and 2 bases from J, the junction kept 9 bases outside the gene matches. In germline, CDR1 is MNHEY, CDR2 SMNVEV (reference sequence). The CDR3 covers 15 residues. CDR3 bases: TGTGCCAGCACCCTTAAGGCGGGAGGGACCTACGAGCAGTACTTC. Protein: CASTLKAGGTYEQYF.

The chain has TRBV2 and TRBJ2-7, with 8 bases identical to TRBD2. CDR1 and CDR2 from the germline V gene are SNHLY and FYNNEI. CDR3 length: 13 residues. The V segment lost 3 bases and the J segment 5 bases; nucleotides outside the gene matches: 3. CDR3 DNA: TGTGCCAGCAGTGACCAAGCGGGAGACGAGCAGTACTTC. This translates into CASSDQAGDEQYF.

The genes are TRBV7-2 and TRBJ1-5; no clear D gene. This CDR3 has 14 residues. Germline CDR1 SGHTA, CDR2 FQGNSA. V shed 6 bases and J shed 2 bases, with 11 bases lying between them. The DNA of the CDR3 is TGTGCCAGCAGTCTAGCGGGAGGCAATCAGCCCCAGCATTTT. Amino acid sequence: CASSLAGGNQPQHF. Variable domain in full (rest from reference TRBV7-2 and TRBJ1-5): GAGVSQSPSNKVTEKGKDVELRCDPISGHTALYWYRQSLGQGLEFLIYFQGNSAPDKSGLPSDRFSAERTGGSVSTLTIQRTQQEDSAVYLCASSLAGGNQPQHFGDGTRLSIL.

The CDR3 DNA reads as TGTGCCAGTAGTATCCGGGAAGGTGAAAAACTGTTTTTT. Translation: CASSIREGEKLFF. The J gene is TRBJ1-4, the V gene TRBV19, with unresolved D. The CDR3 contains 13 residues. Trimming removed 3 bases at V and 7 bases at J, with 9 bases between. Germline CDR1 is LNHDA and CDR2 is SQIVND (reference sequence).

The chain links TRBV2 to TRBJ2-1, with a weak D call TRBD2 (5 bases). Germline values: CDR1 SNHLY, CDR2 FYNNEI. Trimming left V 1 base short and J 9 bases short, with 19 bases between. This CDR3 is built from 16 residues. CDR3 loop: CASSEGELPGEGEQFF. In nucleotides, the CDR3 is TGTGCCAGCAGTGAAGGGGAATTACCAGGAGAGGGTGAGCAGTTCTTC.

This clone was recorded a few times. V gene TRBV6-5 combines with J gene TRBJ2-7; tentatively, D is TRBD2 (6 bases). CDR3 length: 14 amino acids. Trimming left V 2 bases short and J 3 bases short, with 11 bases between. Germline loops: CDR1 MNHEY, CDR2 SVGAGI. As DNA, the CDR3 is TGTGCCAGCAGTTACACAGCGGGTTTCTACGAGCAGTACTTC. This sequence encodes CASSYTAGFYEQYF.

The table lists this clone with a count of one. The rearrangement links TRBV19 to TRBJ2-7, with 7 positions matching TRBD2. The germline gives CDR1 LNHDA, CDR2 SQIVND (reference sequence). The CDR3 totals 15 residues. The junction had 10 bases not matched to a gene; V was cut back by 4 bases and J by 4 bases. As DNA, the CDR3 is TGTGCCAGTAGTACAGCGAATAGCGGGCTATACGAGCAGTACTTC. Amino acids: CASSTANSGLYEQYF.

The chain links TRBV19 to TRBJ2-6; D not resolved. Germline values: CDR1 LNHDA, CDR2 SQIVND (reference sequence). The CDR3 contains 15 residues. The V gene lost 3 bases and the J gene lost 0 bases, with 6 bases spanning the gap. The CDR3 bases are TGTGCCAGTAGTATCGAGATCTCTGGGGCCAACGTCCTGACTTTC. It is translated as CASSIEISGANVLTF.

The chain combines TRBV7-6 with TRBJ2-2; TRBD2 agrees at 7 bases. The CDR3 contains 15 residues. Germline assignment: CDR1 SGHVS and CDR2 FNYEAQ. V shed 1 base, J shed 4 bases, and the junction held 3 bases outside the gene matches. CDR3 amino acids: CASSLEGRGTGELFF. CDR3 nucleotides: TGTGCCAGCAGCTTAGAAGGGAGGGGCACCGGGGAGCTGTTTTTT.

This chain uses TRBV7-2 with TRBJ2-1, with 7 bases lining up with TRBD2. This CDR3 is 17 amino acids long. The junction had 10 bases not matched to a gene; V was cut back by 1 base and J by 4 bases. Per the germline V gene, CDR1 is SGHTA and CDR2 is FQGNSA. DNA of the CDR3: TGTGCCAGCAGCTTAGTTTATGGGGGGGAGTGGTACAATGAGCAGTTCTTC. Amino acids: CASSLVYGGEWYNEQFF.

V usage is TRBV4-1 and J usage is TRBJ2-3, with TRBD2 identical over 7 bases. The V gene's germline CDR1 is MGHRA and CDR2 YSYEKL. Trimming cost V 0 bases and J 0 bases; bases outside gene matches: 12. The CDR3 runs 19 residues. The CDR3 region has the DNA TGCGCCAGCAGCCAAGATCTCAATGCGGGACTACCTAGCACAGATACGCAGTATTTT. The encoded protein is CASSQDLNAGLPSTDTQYF.

The genes are TRBV9 and TRBJ2-5; perhaps TRBD1 as D (5 bases). With 0 bases removed from V and 2 bases from J, the gap between germline ends came to 14 bases. The CDR3 has 16 residues. The germline CDR1 and CDR2 sequences are SGDLS and YYNGEE. As DNA, the CDR3 is TGTGCCAGCAGCGTAGCAGCACAGGCCAAGCAAGAGACCCAGTACTTC. Translation: CASSVAAQAKQETQYF.

The J gene is TRBJ1-3, the V gene TRBV28; a possible D gene is TRBD1 (5 bases). Germline loops: CDR1 MDHEN, CDR2 SYDVKM. The CDR3 is 16 amino acids. Trimming took 7 bases from V and 0 from J, leaving 16 bases between them. As DNA, the CDR3 is TGTGCCAGCAAGGGGCCCAGACAGAGCTCTGGAAACACCATATATTTT. It translates to CASKGPRQSSGNTIYF.